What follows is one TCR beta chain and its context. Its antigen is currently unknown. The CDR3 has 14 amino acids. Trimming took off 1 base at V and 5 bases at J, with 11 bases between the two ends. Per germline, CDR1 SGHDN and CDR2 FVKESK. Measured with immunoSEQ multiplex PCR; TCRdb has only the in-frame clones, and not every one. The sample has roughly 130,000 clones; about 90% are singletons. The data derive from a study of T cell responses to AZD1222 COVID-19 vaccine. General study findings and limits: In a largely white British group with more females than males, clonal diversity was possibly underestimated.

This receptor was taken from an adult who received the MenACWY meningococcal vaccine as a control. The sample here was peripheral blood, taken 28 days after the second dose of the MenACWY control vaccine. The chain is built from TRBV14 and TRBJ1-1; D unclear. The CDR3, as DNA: TGTGCCAGCAGCCAAGGGCCGTTGGGTACTGAAGCTTTCTTT. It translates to CASSQGPLGTEAFF.